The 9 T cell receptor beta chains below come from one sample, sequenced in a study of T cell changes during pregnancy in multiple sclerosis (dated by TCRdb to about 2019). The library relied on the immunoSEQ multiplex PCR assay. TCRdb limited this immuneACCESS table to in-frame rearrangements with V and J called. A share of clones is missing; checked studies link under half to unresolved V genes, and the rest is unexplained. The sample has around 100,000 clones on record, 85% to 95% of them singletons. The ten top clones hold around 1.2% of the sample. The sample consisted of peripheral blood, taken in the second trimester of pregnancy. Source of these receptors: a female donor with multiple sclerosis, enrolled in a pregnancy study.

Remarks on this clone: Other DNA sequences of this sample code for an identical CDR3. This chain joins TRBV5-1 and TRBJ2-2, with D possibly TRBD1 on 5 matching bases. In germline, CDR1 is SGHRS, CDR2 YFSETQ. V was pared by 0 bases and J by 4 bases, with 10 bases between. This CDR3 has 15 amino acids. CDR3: CASSLGQGSTGELFF. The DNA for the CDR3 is TGCGCCAGCAGCTTGGGTCAGGGATCCACCGGGGAGCTGTTTTTT. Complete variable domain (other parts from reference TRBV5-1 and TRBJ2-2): KAGVTQTPRYLIKTRGQQVTLSCSPISGHRSVSWYQQTPGQGLQFLFEYFSETQRNKGNFPGRFSGRQFSNSRSEMNVSTLELGDSALYLCASSLGQGSTGELFFGEGSRLTVL.

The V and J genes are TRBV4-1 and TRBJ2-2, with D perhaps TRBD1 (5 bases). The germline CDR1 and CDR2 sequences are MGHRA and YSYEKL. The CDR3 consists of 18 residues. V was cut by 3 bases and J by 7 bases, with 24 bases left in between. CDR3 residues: CASSHRHLGTTGGGELFF. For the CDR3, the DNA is TGCGCCAGCAGCCATCGCCATCTGGGTACCACAGGCGGCGGGGAGCTGTTTTTT.

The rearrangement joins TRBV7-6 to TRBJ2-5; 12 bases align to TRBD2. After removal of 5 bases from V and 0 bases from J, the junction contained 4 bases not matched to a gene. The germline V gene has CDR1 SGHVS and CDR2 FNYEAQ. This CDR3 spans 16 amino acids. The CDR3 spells CASSIGTSGYQETQYF. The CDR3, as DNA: TGTGCCAGCAGCATCGGGACTAGCGGGTACCAAGAGACCCAGTACTTC.

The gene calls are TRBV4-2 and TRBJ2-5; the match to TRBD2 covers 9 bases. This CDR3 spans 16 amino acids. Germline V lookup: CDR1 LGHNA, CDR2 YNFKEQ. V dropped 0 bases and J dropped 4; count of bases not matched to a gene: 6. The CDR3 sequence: CASSQDQAGGRETQYF. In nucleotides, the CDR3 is TGTGCCAGCAGCCAAGACCAAGCGGGAGGCCGAGAGACCCAGTACTTC.

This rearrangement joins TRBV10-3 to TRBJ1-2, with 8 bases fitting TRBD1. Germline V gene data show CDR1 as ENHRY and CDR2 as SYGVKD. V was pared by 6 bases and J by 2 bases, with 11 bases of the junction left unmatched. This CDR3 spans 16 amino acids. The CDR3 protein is CAIRGGLAGGNYGYTF. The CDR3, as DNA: TGTGCCATCAGGGGCGGATTGGCAGGGGGCAACTATGGCTACACCTTC.

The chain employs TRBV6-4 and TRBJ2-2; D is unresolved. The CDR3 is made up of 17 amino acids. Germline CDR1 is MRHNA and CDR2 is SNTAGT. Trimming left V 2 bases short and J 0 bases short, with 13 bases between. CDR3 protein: CASSDSVGSANTGELFF. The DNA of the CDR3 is TGTGCCAGCAGTGACAGCGTAGGCTCCGCGAACACCGGGGAGCTGTTTTTT.

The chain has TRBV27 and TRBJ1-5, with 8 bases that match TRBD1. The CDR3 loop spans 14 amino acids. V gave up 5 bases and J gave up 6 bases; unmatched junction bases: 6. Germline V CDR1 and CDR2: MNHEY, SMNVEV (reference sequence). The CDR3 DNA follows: TGTGCCAGCAGTCCGGACAGGGATAGTCAGCCCCAGCATTTT. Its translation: CASSPDRDSQPQHF.

The CDR3 sequence: CATSAAGLNTEAFF. The DNA for the CDR3 is TGTGCCACCTCCGCGGCAGGGCTGAACACTGAAGCTTTCTTT. V and J are TRBV6-1 and TRBJ1-1; tentative D call: TRBD1 (5 bases). There are 14 residues in the CDR3. V lost 10 bases, J lost 0 bases, and 15 bases lay in between. Germline CDR1 reads MNHNS; CDR2 reads SASEGT.

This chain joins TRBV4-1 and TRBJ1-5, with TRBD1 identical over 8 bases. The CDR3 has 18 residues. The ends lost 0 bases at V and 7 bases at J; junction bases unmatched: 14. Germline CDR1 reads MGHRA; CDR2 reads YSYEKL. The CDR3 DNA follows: TGCGCCAGCAGCCAAGATACAGGAGCAGGGGGCGCGGTCCAGCCCCAGCATTTT. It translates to CASSQDTGAGGAVQPQHF.